This T cell receptor beta chain comes out of a study of T-cell reconstitution after alpha-beta-depleted transplantation in children. This clonotype showed up many times. Preparing the TCRbeta library involved the use of unique molecular identifiers. TCRdb re-called the PCR reads with MiXCR, one entry per CDR3 protein. The sample has about 200,000 distinct CDR3 sequences, more than 14% seen once. Trimming cost V 2 bases and J 5 bases; bases outside gene matches: 5. The CDR3 sequence is 16 residues long. Germline V lookup: CDR1 WSHSY, CDR2 SAAADI. This sample comprised PBMCs from the stem cell graft donor, obtained from the stem cell graft. This sequence originates from a human donor who donated a stem cell graft to a child with acute lymphoblastic leukemia. This chain connects TRBV10-2 to TRBJ2-1; TRBD2 agrees at 11 bases. The CDR3: CASSEIGTSGNNEQFF. In nucleotides, the CDR3 is TGCGCCAGCAGTGAGATCGGGACTAGCGGTAACAATGAGCAGTTCTTC.